This entry lists 21 T cell receptor beta chains sequenced from one sample in a study of regulatory T cells in long-lasting Graves disease. Documented time point: newly diagnosed GD, antithyroid drugs for less than 3 months. The TCR library was made from RNA extracted from PBMCs. Building the TCR beta libraries relied on iRepertoire HTBI primers, and CDR3 regions underwent Arm-PCR. TCRdb re-called the multiplex PCR reads through MiXCR, storing one row per CDR3 protein. The sample records 400,000 to 550,000 distinct CDR3 sequences, more than 12% being singletons. These data also featured in a second study, about T cells in Graves' hyperthyroidism and ophthalmopathy.

The sequencing here drew on peripheral blood mononuclear cells (PBMCs), taken at new diagnosis, from a patient treated with antithyroid drugs. These receptors originate from a woman in her 30s with Graves disease.

This clonotype appeared many times. The J gene is TRBJ1-5, the V gene TRBV18; a weak D match, TRBD1 (5 bases). CDR3 length: 17 amino acids. V was pared by 3 bases and J by 2 bases, with 17 bases between. Germline CDR1 is KGHSH and CDR2 is LQKENI. The CDR3 DNA reads TGTGCCAGCTCACCCGACGTAGGTGGGGCTGGCAATCAGCCCCAGCATTTT. Translated, it gives CASSPDVGGAGNQPQHF.

This clonotype was recorded at least ten times. V usage is TRBV30 and J usage is TRBJ1-1, with a tentative D call TRBD1 (6 bases). Trimming removed 1 base at V and 6 bases at J, with 12 bases between. CDR1 is GTSNPN, CDR2 SVGIG, per germline (reference sequence). CDR3 length equals 13 residues. The CDR3 bases are TGTGCCTGGAGTGCAGGGGACCGCGCTGAAGCTTTCTTT. Protein sequence: CAWSAGDRAEAFF.

This clonotype was recorded many times. The CDR3 spells CASSNSGPAYNEQFF. For the CDR3, the DNA is TGCGCCAGCAGCAATAGCGGTCCAGCCTACAATGAGCAGTTCTTC. The chain is built from TRBV5-1 and TRBJ2-1, with D possibly matching TRBD2 (6 bases). The germline CDR1 and CDR2 sequences are SGHRS and YFSETQ. The CDR3 has 15 residues. Trimming pared 4 bases from V and 2 bases from J, leaving 13 bases between.

This sequence joins TRBV20-1 and TRBJ2-7; D gene uncertain. This CDR3 contains 13 residues. The V and J ends lost 1 base and 3 bases respectively, with 10 bases between them. The germline V gene encodes CDR1 DFQATT and CDR2 SNEGSKA (reference sequence). This CDR3 reads CSARGPSSYEQYF. Written as DNA, the CDR3 is TGCAGTGCTAGAGGTCCCTCCAGCTACGAGCAGTACTTC.

This clonotype came up many times. The chain is built from TRBV2 and TRBJ2-2; 7 nucleotides match TRBD2. The V gene end was trimmed by 4 bases and the J gene end by 6 bases; junction bases not matched to a gene: 11. This CDR3 has 16 residues. Germline loops: CDR1 SNHLY, CDR2 FYNNEI. The CDR3 reads CASSVVGSGMAGELFF. The CDR3 nucleotides are TGTGCCAGCAGTGTTGTGGGGAGCGGGATGGCCGGGGAGCTGTTTTTT. Full variable domain (outside the CDR3, taken from reference TRBV2 and TRBJ2-2): EPEVTQTPSHQVTQMGQEVILRCVPISNHLYFYWYRQILGQKVEFLVSFYNNEISEKSEIFDDQFSVERPDGSNFTLKIRSTKLEDSAMYFCASSVVGSGMAGELFFGEGSRLTVL.

This clonotype has a handful of counts. The V gene is TRBV30, the J gene TRBJ1-5; D unresolved. The CDR3 has 13 residues. Germline-derived CDR1 and CDR2 are GTSNPN and SVGIG (reference sequence). The V end was cut by 5 bases, the J end by 2 bases, with 10 bases between. For the CDR3, the DNA is TGTGCCTGGGCTTCGGGTGGCAATCAGCCCCAGCATTTT. Protein: CAWASGGNQPQHF.

This clonotype was seen repeatedly, ten times or more. This sequence joins TRBV28 and TRBJ2-1; TRBD2 might be the D (5 bases). CDR1 is MDHEN and CDR2 is SYDVKM in the germline V gene. The CDR3 extends over 14 amino acids. V was clipped by 6 bases and J by 1 base, with 10 bases between them. The CDR3 sequence is CASSQPGSYNEQFF. In nucleotides, the CDR3 is TGTGCCAGCAGCCAACCGGGGTCCTACAATGAGCAGTTCTTC.

This clonotype was recorded at least ten times. The J gene is TRBJ2-3, the V gene TRBV28, with 8 bases identical to TRBD2. V lost 5 bases, J lost 0 bases, and 16 bases stayed unmatched. Germline-derived CDR1 and CDR2 are MDHEN and SYDVKM. This CDR3 spans 19 amino acids. CDR3 residues: CASSQTSGPPRISTDTQYF. In DNA, the CDR3 is TGTGCCAGCAGTCAAACTAGCGGCCCTCCTCGGATCAGCACAGATACGCAGTATTTT.

The chain couples TRBV5-1 to TRBJ1-2, with TRBD1 as a possible D gene (6 bases). Germline values: CDR1 SGHRS, CDR2 YFSETQ. Between the trimmed V and J ends, which lost 2 bases and 6 bases, there was a span of 20 bases. The CDR3 is 16 residues long. DNA of the CDR3: TGCGCCAGCAGCTTAGGCCCCCGGACAGAGGTGAATGGCTACACCTTC. Translated, it gives CASSLGPRTEVNGYTF.

Notes on this clonotype: This clone may be a read error of a much larger clone one base away. This likely comes from a read error, as the CDR3 has no conserved phenylalanine or tryptophan at its end. The chain recombines TRBV2 with TRBJ1-5; 12 nucleotides agree with TRBD1. CDR3 size: 15 residues. V shed 5 bases, J shed 5 bases, and the junction held 4 bases outside the gene matches. The germline V gene encodes CDR1 SNHLY and CDR2 FYNNEI. The DNA of the CDR3 is TGTGCCAGCAGTCGGGACAGGGGGCTTGATCAGCCCCAGCATCTT. Translation: CASSRDRGLDQPQHL.

J is TRBJ2-3 and V is TRBV20-1; a weak D match, TRBD2 (5 bases). Trimming shortened V by 5 bases and J by 2 bases, and 17 bases separated the two germline ends. The CDR3 is 15 residues long. Germline lookup yields CDR1 DFQATT and CDR2 SNEGSKA (reference sequence). CDR3 loop: CSAGSASLFTDTQYF. CDR3 nucleotide sequence: TGCAGTGCTGGTTCGGCTAGCCTTTTCACAGATACGCAGTATTTT.

This clonotype occurred many times. The chain recombines TRBV20-1 with TRBJ1-5; the D gene is possibly TRBD1 (5 bases). Germline CDR1 reads DFQATT; CDR2 reads SNEGSKA (reference sequence). The CDR3 totals 13 residues. Trimming removed 3 bases at V and 4 bases at J, with 10 bases between. CDR3 bases: TGCAGTGCTAGGGAACAGGCGAATCAGCCCCAGCATTTT. Its translation is CSAREQANQPQHF.

In its sample, this clonotype was seen many times. The gene calls are TRBV13 and TRBJ2-5; the match to TRBD1 covers 9 bases. The CDR3 extends over 15 amino acids. Germline trimming cut 5 bases from V and 9 bases from J; bases unmatched to any gene: 13. The V gene's germline CDR1 is PRHDT and CDR2 FYEKMQ (reference sequence). This CDR3 is CASSAGTGKMTSQYF. CDR3 in DNA: TGTGCCAGCAGCGCCGGGACAGGGAAAATGACTTCCCAGTACTTC. Full variable domain (missing parts from reference TRBV13 and TRBJ2-5): AAGVIQSPRHLIKEKRETATLKCYPIPRHDTVYWYQQGPGQDPQFLISFYEKMQSDKGSIPDRFSAQQFSDYHSELNMSSLELGDSALYFCASSAGTGKMTSQYFGPGTRLLVL.

This clonotype was counted between two and nine times. The chain is built from TRBV6-9 and TRBJ1-3, with D possibly matching TRBD1 (5 bases). Germline CDR1 MNHGY, CDR2 SVAAGI. V shed 3 bases and J shed 2 bases, with 11 bases lying between them. The CDR3 is 15 residues long. The DNA for the CDR3 is TGTGCCAGCAGTTACGGGGGGTCAACTGGAAACACCATATATTTT. It encodes CASSYGGSTGNTIYF.

This clonotype was picked up a small number of times. The rearrangement links TRBV4-1 to TRBJ2-5; TRBD2 matches at 7 bases. From germline, CDR1 is MGHRA and CDR2 YSYEKL. Germline trimming cut 0 bases from V and 5 bases from J; bases unmatched to any gene: 9. The CDR3 is 16 amino acids. CDR3 DNA: TGCGCCAGCAGCCAAGATCAAGCGGGAAGCATGGAGACCCAGTACTTC. It yields the protein CASSQDQAGSMETQYF.

This clonotype has a count of ten or more. The genes are TRBV27 and TRBJ1-1; the D is unclear. The CDR3 length is 16 residues. The V gene's germline CDR1 is MNHEY and CDR2 SMNVEV (reference sequence). The V gene lost 1 base and the J gene lost 6 bases, with 18 bases spanning the gap. The CDR3 reads CASSLFPGITLAEAFF. The CDR3, as DNA: TGTGCCAGCAGTTTATTCCCAGGTATAACACTGGCTGAAGCTTTCTTT.

Regarding this clonotype: A read error is possible here, since a much larger clone lies one base away. The missing conserved phenylalanine or tryptophan at the end of this CDR3 makes a read error likely. CDR3 protein: CASSFGGRAPYEQYL. For the CDR3, the DNA is TGTGCCAGCAGTTTCGGCGGGAGGGCCCCCTACGAGCAGTACCTC. The chain carries TRBV27 and TRBJ2-7, with TRBD2 identical over 9 bases. The CDR3 length is 15 residues. Germline CDR1 and CDR2: MNHEY and SMNVEV (reference sequence). V shed 3 bases and J 2 bases; nucleotides not matched to a gene: 5.

This clonotype was seen repeatedly, ten times or more. This rearrangement joins TRBV20-1 to TRBJ2-7; D unresolved. Germline CDR1 and CDR2: DFQATT and SNEGSKA (reference sequence). This CDR3 is 14 amino acids long. V gave up 6 bases and J gave up 2 bases, with 17 bases separating them. The CDR3 bases are TGCAGTGCCCTCCGGGCCCAGAGGACCTACGAGCAGTACTTC. As protein: CSALRAQRTYEQYF.

This clonotype was counted at least ten times. The rearrangement joins TRBV6-2 or TRBV6-3 to TRBJ2-7, with 11 bases that match TRBD2. The CDR3 covers 17 residues. The J segment lost 2 bases and the V segment lost 4 bases, leaving 10 bases of the junction unmatched. Germline CDR1 MNHEY, CDR2 SVGEGT. CDR3 protein: CASSSPGLAETTYEQYF. Written as DNA, the CDR3 is TGTGCCAGCAGTTCCCCGGGACTAGCGGAAACCACCTACGAGCAGTACTTC.

In this sample, this clonotype turned up many times. The chain has TRBV3-1 and TRBJ1-3; D uncertain. The CDR3 covers 16 residues. V was pared by 3 bases and J by 1 base, with 13 bases between. Germline V gene data show CDR1 as LGHDT and CDR2 as YNNKEL (reference sequence). The CDR3, as DNA: TGTGCCAGCAGCCAGAGGGCAGCGCAATCTGGAAACACCATATATTTT. It translates to CASSQRAAQSGNTIYF.

The chain employs TRBV11-3 and TRBJ2-2; D could derive from TRBD1 or TRBD2 (5 bases each). Trimming cost V 1 base and J 1 base, with 16 bases left between them. Germline CDR1 SGHNT, CDR2 YENEEA. The CDR3 loop spans 18 amino acids. The CDR3 DNA sequence: TGTGCCAGCAGCTTAGTTTGGGAGCCAGGGCAGAACACCGGGGAGCTGTTTTTT. Protein product: CASSLVWEPGQNTGELFF.